The 23 T cell receptor beta chains presented below share a single source sample, sequenced in a study of human T cells and chemical hapten exposure. Time point reported: healthy volunteer bleed at 6 weeks. Blood, whole and unfractionated, served as the source for total RNA extraction. TCRdb analysed the RACE reads with MiXCR anew, one entry per CDR3 protein. The table lists some 81,000 distinct CDR3 sequences, 7% to 9.5% of them singletons. Material for sequencing was whole blood. Receptors were obtained from a female donor in good health. Some clones in this sample may be carry-over from other donors' samples.

The chain links TRBV20-1 to TRBJ1-4; D not resolved. CDR1 and CDR2 from the germline V gene are DFQATT and SNEGSKA (reference sequence). The CDR3 runs 12 residues. Trimming took off 4 bases at V and 6 bases at J, with 9 bases between the two ends. In DNA form, the CDR3 reads TGCAGTGCTAAACATGGGGATGAAAAACTGTTTTTT. Residues: CSAKHGDEKLFF.

The chain employs TRBV4-2 and TRBJ2-1, with 15 positions matching TRBD2. The junction had 8 bases not matched to a gene; V was cut back by 4 bases and J by 1 base. CDR3 size: 19 residues. Germline V gives CDR1 LGHNA, CDR2 YNFKEQ. CDR3 in amino acids: CASSRGLAGGVGSYNEQFF. CDR3 DNA: TGTGCCAGCAGCCGTGGACTAGCGGGGGGGGTGGGATCCTACAATGAGCAGTTCTTC.

This clonotype was recorded a few times. The rearrangement uses TRBV13 and TRBJ2-7; unclear D gene. The CDR3 covers 14 residues. The germline V gene encodes CDR1 PRHDT and CDR2 FYEKMQ (reference sequence). Trimming removed 5 bases from V and 0 bases from J, with 11 bases in between. This chain's CDR3 is CASSQNRVSYEQYF. The CDR3, as DNA: TGTGCCAGCAGCCAAAACCGGGTCTCCTACGAGCAGTACTTC.

Note on this clonotype: A much larger clone is a single base away; this may be a read error. V and J are TRBV18 and TRBJ2-7; tentatively, D is TRBD2 (6 bases). CDR1 KGHSH and CDR2 LQKENI come from the germline V gene. Trimming shortened V by 5 bases and J by 4 bases, and 21 bases separated the two germline ends. The CDR3 is made up of 16 amino acids. CDR3 amino acids: CASSSDPGDSSYEQYF. The CDR3 DNA sequence: TGTGCCAGCTCATCCGATCCCGGGGACTCGTCGTACGAGCAGTACTTC.

V and J are TRBV21-1 and TRBJ2-7; the DNA was not used to check the table's D call, TRBD1. TRBV21-1 corresponds to a pseudogene. The CDR3 extends over 14 amino acids. Written as DNA, the CDR3 is TGTGCCAGCAGCATGGGACAGCTAATCTACGAGCAGTACTTC. Protein product: CASSMGQLIYEQYF.

This clonotype was found a few times. Being one base from a much bigger clone, this may be a read error. V and J are TRBV28 and TRBJ1-1; the D gene is possibly TRBD1 (6 bases). CDR1 MDHEN and CDR2 SYDVKM come from the germline V gene. This CDR3 comprises 14 residues. Deletions cut 2 bases from V and 1 base from J, with 8 bases between. This CDR3 reads CASSLAGANTEAFF. The CDR3 DNA reads as TGTGCCAGCAGTTTAGCAGGGGCGAACACTGAAGCTTTCTTT.

This clonotype was detected only a few times. In DNA form, the CDR3 reads TGTGCCAGCAGCTATGACAGGGACCTTAACATTCAGTACTTC. It codes for CASSYDRDLNIQYF. The chain recombines TRBV13 with TRBJ2-4, with 7 bases aligning to TRBD1. The germline V gene encodes CDR1 PRHDT and CDR2 FYEKMQ (reference sequence). V lost 4 bases and J lost 7; bases outside the gene matches: 7. This CDR3 is 14 amino acids long.

This clonotype turned up a few times. This sequence joins TRBV5-1 and TRBJ1-1, with D possibly being TRBD1 (6 bases). The CDR3 sequence is 13 residues long. Germline V lookup: CDR1 SGHRS, CDR2 YFSETQ. The V and J ends lost 4 bases and 7 bases respectively, with 14 bases between them. CDR3 in DNA: TGCGCCAGCAGCCTACGAGGACAGAGTGAAGCTTTCTTT. Amino acids: CASSLRGQSEAFF. Combining the CDR3 with reference TRBV5-1 and TRBJ1-1 gives the whole variable domain KAGVTQTPRYLIKTRGQQVTLSCSPISGHRSVSWYQQTPGQGLQFLFEYFSETQRNKGNFPGRFSGRQFSNSRSEMNVSTLELGDSALYLCASSLRGQSEAFFGQGTRLTVV.

This clonotype came up many times. This sequence joins TRBV27 and TRBJ2-1; 7 positions match TRBD1. J gave up 6 bases and V 6 bases, and 5 bases lay outside the gene matches. CDR1 MNHEY and CDR2 SMNVEV come from the germline V gene (reference sequence). The CDR3 sequence is 13 residues long. The CDR3 DNA sequence: TGTGCCAGCAGACTCCGACAGGGCAATGAGCAGTTCTTC. Protein product: CASRLRQGNEQFF.

The V gene is TRBV12-3 or TRBV12-4, the J gene TRBJ2-3; no clear D gene. Trimming removed 4 bases at V and 5 bases at J, with 10 bases between. The CDR3 extends over 13 amino acids. CDR3 residues: CASSCLEGDTQYF. CDR3 bases: TGTGCCAGCAGTTGCCTCGAAGGAGATACGCAGTATTTT.

Only a few counts were recorded for this clonotype. The genes are TRBV29-1 and TRBJ1-1, with D perhaps TRBD1 (6 bases). Germline assignment: CDR1 SQVTM and CDR2 ANQGSEA. This CDR3 contains 13 residues. The germline V and J ends were trimmed by 7 bases and 3 bases, with 15 bases remaining between them. CDR3 nucleotides: TGCAGCGGGGGCCGGACAGTAGACACTGAAGCTTTCTTT. Protein: CSGGRTVDTEAFF. Together with reference TRBV29-1 and TRBJ1-1, the CDR3 gives the full variable domain: SAVISQKPSRDICQRGTSLTIQCQVDSQVTMMFWYRQQPGQSLTLIATANQGSEATYESGFVIDKFPISRPNLTFSTLTVSNMSPEDSSIYLCSGGRTVDTEAFFGQGTRLTVV.

This clonotype has ten or more counts. The chain has TRBV6-2 or TRBV6-3 and TRBJ2-7; 10 bases map to TRBD1. After removal of 5 bases from V and 4 bases from J, the junction contained 17 bases not matched to a gene. The germline V gene has CDR1 MNHEY and CDR2 SVGEGT. The CDR3 is 18 amino acids. CDR3 protein: CASSRGQGKGRGEYEQYF. The CDR3 nucleotides read TGTGCCAGCAGTAGGGGACAGGGGAAGGGTCGTGGAGAATACGAGCAGTACTTC.

This clonotype occurred many times. The gene calls are TRBV10-3 and TRBJ2-1; 9 bases are shared with TRBD1. This CDR3 is 13 amino acids long. The junction had 7 bases not matched to a gene; V was cut back by 10 bases and J by 6 bases. Germline CDR1 is ENHRY and CDR2 is SYGVKD. Here the CDR3 DNA reads TGTGCCACCAGGGACAGGGAATCCAATGAGCAGTTCTTC. This translates into CATRDRESNEQFF.

Ten or more counts support this clonotype. The chain links TRBV7-9 to TRBJ1-1; D is possibly TRBD1 (5 bases). The CDR3 spans 15 residues. Germline V gene data show CDR1 as SEHNR and CDR2 as FQNEAQ (reference sequence). The V end lost 5 bases, the J end lost 1 base, and 14 bases lay between the germline ends. CDR3 loop: CASSLYRSGNTEAFF. The CDR3 nucleotides read TGTGCCAGCAGCCTGTACAGGTCTGGGAACACTGAAGCTTTCTTT.

This clonotype showed up just a few times. The chain recombines TRBV6-1 with TRBJ2-7; 7 bases line up with TRBD1. CDR3 size: 14 residues. CDR1 MNHNS and CDR2 SASEGT come from the germline V gene. J was trimmed by 3 bases and V by 5 bases; bases with no gene match: 7. CDR3 sequence (DNA): TGTGCCAGCAGTAGACAGGGCGCTATCTACGAGCAGTACTTC. It yields the protein CASSRQGAIYEQYF.

This chain links TRBV7-9 with TRBJ2-6; D call uncertain. In germline, CDR1 is SEHNR, CDR2 FQNEAQ (reference sequence). This CDR3 spans 15 amino acids. Trimming cost V 1 base and J 4 bases, with 8 bases left between them. CDR3 in amino acids: CASSLEGFGANVLTF. In DNA form, the CDR3 reads TGTGCCAGCAGCTTAGAAGGGTTCGGGGCCAACGTCCTGACTTTC. Filled out from reference TRBV7-9 and TRBJ2-6, the complete variable domain reads DTGVSQNPRHKITKRGQNVTFRCDPISEHNRLYWYRQTLGQGPEFLTYFQNEAQLEKSRLLSDRFSAERPKGSFSTLEIQRTEQGDSAMYLCASSLEGFGANVLTFGAGSRLTVL.

With regard to this clonotype: Possible read error: a much larger clone is one base away. The rearrangement joins TRBV5-1 to TRBJ2-5; D is unclear. The CDR3 totals 15 residues. CDR1 SGHRS and CDR2 YFSETQ come from the germline V gene. V lost 0 bases and J lost 5, with 14 bases in between. The CDR3 coding sequence is TGCGCCAGCAGCTTGGACCCCGACGGGTTGGAGACCCAGTACTTC. It yields the protein CASSLDPDGLETQYF.

The V call is TRBV3-1, the J call TRBJ1-1; D may be TRBD1 (5 bases). Per the germline V gene, CDR1 is LGHDT and CDR2 is YNNKEL (reference sequence). V lost 0 bases and J lost 5, with 13 bases in between. The CDR3 has 15 residues. CDR3 amino acids: CASSQDFSRGTEAFF. CDR3 in DNA: TGTGCCAGCAGCCAAGATTTCTCGAGGGGAACTGAAGCTTTCTTT.

This clonotype came up many times. The V and J genes are TRBV10-3 and TRBJ2-5; maybe TRBD2 (7 bases). Trimming removed 0 bases from V and 4 bases from J, with 18 bases in between. Germline CDR1 and CDR2: ENHRY and SYGVKD. The CDR3 length is 17 residues. The CDR3 sequence is CAISESIGPGEGETQYF. DNA of the CDR3: TGTGCCATCAGTGAGTCGATCGGCCCAGGGGAGGGAGAGACCCAGTACTTC.

This chain joins TRBV28 and TRBJ1-6; D gene unclear. This CDR3 contains 13 residues. Germline V gene data show CDR1 as MDHEN and CDR2 as SYDVKM. Trimming shortened V by 7 bases and J by 10 bases, and 14 bases separated the two germline ends. The CDR3 spells CASTRMNQSPLHF. In DNA, the CDR3 is TGTGCCAGCACACGAATGAATCAGTCACCCCTCCACTTT.

The chain recombines TRBV6-2 or TRBV6-3 with TRBJ1-5; D might be TRBD1 (5 bases). The CDR3 runs to 18 residues. Germline V gives CDR1 MNHEY, CDR2 SVGEGT. Trimming cost V 7 bases and J 4 bases, with 26 bases left between them. In nucleotides, the CDR3 is TGTGCCAGCACGTCTAGGGGCCCGTCCTATAGGCGTAATCAGCCCCAGCATTTT. This translates into CASTSRGPSYRRNQPQHF.

The CDR3 protein is CASSEVESYNEQFF. In DNA, the CDR3 is TGTGCCAGCAGCGAGGTTGAGTCCTACAATGAGCAGTTCTTC. The chain joins TRBV6-2 or TRBV6-3 to TRBJ2-1, with unresolved D. This CDR3 is built from 14 residues. Trimming cost V 6 bases and J 1 base, with 10 bases left between them. Germline assignment: CDR1 MNHEY and CDR2 SVGEGT.

The chain recombines TRBV7-2 with TRBJ2-5, with D uncertain. Germline V gene data show CDR1 as SGHTA and CDR2 as FQGNSA. V was shortened by 2 bases and J by 7 bases, with 20 bases between the two germline ends. The CDR3 length is 16 residues. The CDR3 nucleotides are TGTGCCAGCAGCTTAAGGGAAGGCTCACCGCAGACGACCCAGTACTTC. Amino acid sequence: CASSLREGSPQTTQYF. Variable domain in full (rest from reference TRBV7-2 and TRBJ2-5): GAGVSQSPSNKVTEKGKDVELRCDPISGHTALYWYRQSLGQGLEFLIYFQGNSAPDKSGLPSDRFSAERTGGSVSTLTIQRTQQEDSAVYLCASSLREGSPQTTQYFGPGTRLLVL.